Each of the 21 T cell receptor beta chains below was sequenced from the same sample in a study of T-cell reconstitution after alpha-beta-depleted transplantation in children (dated by TCRdb to about 2016). In light of the paper, this sample's treatment or condition label describes: allogeneic hematopoietic cell transplantation with graft depleted of TCRalphabeta T cells and CD19 B cells. Libraries were built with PCR. The reads were generated on an Illumina HiSeq 2500. TCR library preparation used molecular barcoding, with unique molecular identifiers applied to normalize quantification of the TCRbeta repertoire. TCRdb applied fastp at Q25 and MiXCR to the public reads, then kept only in-frame beta chains. Every entry covers one CDR3 protein and lists the most common genes and DNA from its rows. The sample table shows hundreds of thousands of distinct CDR3 sequences, and over 20% are seen once. The ten top clones hold roughly 2.6% of the sample.

Specimen: PBMCs, collected before TCRalphabeta/CD19-depleted stem cell transplant. These receptors originate from a girl aged 2 to 10 with Fanconi anemia, due to receive a stem cell transplant.

The sample holds a few counts of this clonotype. This chain joins TRBV29-1 and TRBJ1-1, with D perhaps matching TRBD1 (5 bases). Trimming stripped 4 bases from V and 0 bases from J, with 18 bases between. Germline CDR1 reads SQVTM; CDR2 reads ANQGSEA. CDR3 length: 16 residues. The chain's CDR3 is CSVVGGLGLMNTEAFF. The CDR3 DNA reads as TGCAGCGTTGTCGGGGGTTTAGGGCTCATGAACACTGAAGCTTTCTTT.

The chain links TRBV20-1 to TRBJ2-3; TRBD2 matches at 8 bases. V lost 6 bases and J lost 5; bases outside the gene matches: 13. The germline gives CDR1 DFQATT, CDR2 SNEGSKA (reference sequence). The CDR3 is 15 amino acids. DNA of the CDR3: TGCAGTGCCAGTCAATGGCGGGAGGCCCGAGATACGCAGTATTTT. It encodes CSASQWREARDTQYF.

The chain carries TRBV4-2 and TRBJ2-7, with D possibly being TRBD2 (6 bases). Trimming took 4 bases from V and 0 from J, leaving 25 bases between them. The CDR3 totals 19 residues. Per the germline V gene, CDR1 is LGHNA and CDR2 is YNFKEQ. The CDR3 DNA reads as TGTGCCAGCAGCCTCCTGCCCGGAGTAGCGGTCCCACCCTCCTACGAGCAGTACTTC. Protein sequence: CASSLLPGVAVPPSYEQYF.

The chain has TRBV29-1 and TRBJ1-2; maybe TRBD1 (5 bases). CDR1 is SQVTM, CDR2 ANQGSEA, per germline. The CDR3 is 12 residues long. V was cut by 4 bases and J by 4 bases, with 10 bases left in between. The CDR3 DNA reads as TGCAGCGTTGCCCAGGGAGGCTATGGCTACACCTTC. As protein: CSVAQGGYGYTF.

This clonotype was observed many times. The CDR3 protein is CASSLVGTGNVAQHF. Written as DNA, the CDR3 is TGTGCCAGCAGCTTAGTTGGGACAGGGAATGTCGCCCAGCATTTT. The rearrangement uses TRBV7-2 and TRBJ1-5; 9 bases fit TRBD1. This CDR3 region has 15 residues. The V gene's germline CDR1 is SGHTA and CDR2 FQGNSA. V lost 1 base to trimming and J lost 11 bases; unmatched junction nucleotides: 9.

The CDR3: CSVGWAGGGYTF. CDR3 sequence (DNA): TGCAGCGTTGGTTGGGCAGGGGGTGGCTACACCTTC. The gene calls are TRBV29-1 and TRBJ1-2; 7 nucleotides line up with TRBD1. The CDR3 consists of 12 residues. Per the germline V gene, CDR1 is SQVTM and CDR2 is ANQGSEA. The V and J ends lost 4 bases and 7 bases, in that order; junction bases with no gene match: 6. The entire variable domain, with the rest obtained from reference TRBV29-1 and TRBJ1-2, is as follows: SAVISQKPSRDICQRGTSLTIQCQVDSQVTMMFWYRQQPGQSLTLIATANQGSEATYESGFVIDKFPISRPNLTFSTLTVSNMSPEDSSIYLCSVGWAGGGYTFGSGTRLTVV.

This chain uses TRBV28 with TRBJ2-1; a possible D gene is TRBD1 (5 bases). CDR3 size: 15 residues. Germline V gene sequence: CDR1 MDHEN, CDR2 SYDVKM. V gave up 1 base and J gave up 4 bases, with 11 bases separating them. The CDR3, as DNA: TGTGCCAGCAGTTTATCCCCTGCAGGGTACAATGAGCAGTTCTTC. It codes for CASSLSPAGYNEQFF.

At least ten counts were recorded for this clonotype. The genes are TRBV29-1 and TRBJ2-7, with TRBD1 matching over 9 bases. V lost 4 bases, J lost 3 bases, and 10 bases stayed unmatched. Germline CDR1 reads SQVTM; CDR2 reads ANQGSEA. CDR3 length: 15 residues. The CDR3 DNA reads TGCAGCGTTGGCGGCGACAGGGGGATCGTCTACGAGCAGTACTTC. Amino acid sequence: CSVGGDRGIVYEQYF.

This clonotype was found many times. The chain links TRBV29-1 to TRBJ2-1; D may be TRBD1 (6 bases). Trimming removed 0 bases at V and 6 bases at J, with 12 bases between. The germline gives CDR1 SQVTM, CDR2 ANQGSEA. The CDR3 length is 14 residues. The CDR3 coding sequence is TGCAGCGTTGAAGAGTGGGACATCATCAATGAGCAGTTCTTC. It is translated as CSVEEWDIINEQFF.

The sample holds many counts of this clonotype. The V and J genes are TRBV29-1 and TRBJ1-2, with D possibly being TRBD1 (5 bases). The V end lost 4 bases, the J end lost 2 bases, and 8 bases lay between the germline ends. The CDR3 consists of 12 residues. The V gene's germline CDR1 is SQVTM and CDR2 ANQGSEA. CDR3 nucleotides: TGCAGCGTTGTATACAGGAACTATGGCTACACCTTC. This sequence encodes CSVVYRNYGYTF.

This clonotype was counted many times. This sequence joins TRBV20-1 and TRBJ1-5; no firm D call. The CDR3 is 12 amino acids. Trimming removed 3 bases at V and 1 base at J, with 4 bases between. Germline V CDR1 and CDR2: DFQATT, SNEGSKA (reference sequence). The CDR3 sequence is CSARVSNQPQHF. The CDR3, as DNA: TGCAGTGCTAGGGTCAGCAATCAGCCCCAGCATTTT.

This clonotype was seen a handful of times. The rearrangement links TRBV28 to TRBJ2-1, with D maybe TRBD2 (7 bases). V was trimmed by 2 bases and J by 3 bases, leaving 11 bases between them. CDR3 length: 15 amino acids. Germline CDR1 and CDR2: MDHEN and SYDVKM. CDR3 region: CASSLPGGLYNEQFF. The CDR3, as DNA: TGTGCCAGCAGTTTACCGGGGGGCCTCTACAATGAGCAGTTCTTC.

In this sample, this clonotype turned up a few times. The V call is TRBV9, the J call TRBJ2-3; TRBD2 agrees at 10 bases. The CDR3 has 15 residues. With V trimmed by 3 bases and J by 4 bases, 5 bases remained unmatched. The germline gives CDR1 SGDLS, CDR2 YYNGEE. CDR3 loop: CASSGIAGGPDTQYF. CDR3 nucleotide sequence: TGTGCCAGCAGCGGAATAGCGGGGGGCCCAGATACGCAGTATTTT.

This clonotype was recorded many times. The chain couples TRBV20-1 to TRBJ2-7; no reliable D call. The CDR3 is made up of 14 amino acids. The V end was cut by 3 bases, the J end by 2 bases, with 14 bases between. Germline-derived CDR1 and CDR2 are DFQATT and SNEGSKA (reference sequence). CDR3: CSASVPAVPYEQYF. The CDR3 DNA follows: TGCAGTGCTAGTGTGCCAGCTGTCCCCTACGAGCAGTACTTC.

This clonotype was seen repeatedly, ten times or more. This chain uses TRBV10-3 with TRBJ2-5; D might be TRBD2 (6 bases). Trimming took 3 bases from V and 9 from J, leaving 20 bases between them. Germline CDR1 reads ENHRY; CDR2 reads SYGVKD. This CDR3 region has 15 residues. CDR3 protein: CAISEGDGDLGAQYF. The DNA for the CDR3 is TGTGCCATCAGTGAAGGGGATGGGGACTTGGGGGCCCAGTACTTC.

In this sample, this clonotype turned up many times. This rearrangement joins TRBV12-3 or TRBV12-4 to TRBJ2-7; D is possibly TRBD1 or TRBD2 (5 bases each). The CDR3 sequence is 13 residues long. V was pared by 6 bases and J by 1 base, with 10 bases between. The CDR3 DNA sequence: TGTGCCAGCAGCCAGGGACCATCCTACGAGCAGTACTTC. The encoded protein is CASSQGPSYEQYF.

This clonotype has at least ten counts. This chain uses TRBV9 with TRBJ2-3; D call uncertain. V was pared by 0 bases and J by 8 bases, with 13 bases between. The CDR3 runs 14 residues. CDR1 and CDR2 from the germline V gene are SGDLS and YYNGEE. The CDR3 bases are TGTGCCAGCAGCGTAGATTCGCGACGGCTTACGCAGTATTTT. This codes for CASSVDSRRLTQYF.

The genes are TRBV29-1 and TRBJ2-3; TRBD2 aligns across 12 bases. V lost 5 bases, J lost 6 bases, and 9 bases stayed unmatched. The CDR3 has 15 amino acids. Germline CDR1 is SQVTM and CDR2 is ANQGSEA. The CDR3 nucleotides read TGCAGCGTTCGGGGTCCTAGCGGGGGGGCGGATACGCAGTATTTT. Translated, it gives CSVRGPSGGADTQYF.

This chain connects TRBV2 to TRBJ2-2; maybe TRBD2 (5 bases). The CDR3 has 11 amino acids. V dropped 7 bases and J dropped 6 bases, with 6 bases sitting between them. Germline values: CDR1 SNHLY, CDR2 FYNNEI. The CDR3 DNA follows: TGTGCCAGCAAGAGGGCCGGGGAGCTGTTTTTT. This translates into CASKRAGELFF.

This clonotype was seen only once. The genes are TRBV7-9 and TRBJ2-5, with D tentatively TRBD2 (5 bases). CDR3 size: 9 residues. Germline CDR1 reads SEHNR; CDR2 reads FQNEAQ (reference sequence). V was cut by 8 bases and J by 7 bases, with 5 bases left in between. The CDR3 DNA is TGTGCCAGCGGAGGGACCCAGTACTTC. Amino acids: CASGGTQYF.

There are many counts of this clonotype. The V gene is TRBV20-1, the J gene TRBJ1-2; 12 bases match TRBD1. The CDR3 length is 14 residues. J lost 7 bases, V lost 0 bases, and 3 bases had no gene match. Germline V lookup: CDR1 DFQATT, CDR2 SNEGSKA (reference sequence). The CDR3 DNA reads as TGCAGTGCTAGAGAGGGACAGGGGGCCCCTGGCTACACCTTC. This encodes CSAREGQGAPGYTF.